This is a list of T cell receptor beta chains from one sample in a study of T cells in Graves' hyperthyroidism and ophthalmopathy. TCRdb independently ran MiXCR on the multiplex PCR reads; one entry per CDR3 protein. The sample yields 600,000 or so distinct CDR3 sequences, around 42% seen once. The material sequenced was peripheral blood or thyroid tissue (not recorded which). The receptors shown here come from a woman younger than 35 with Graves' hyperthyroidism. Each CDR3 is given with its conserved first and last residue. A D gene is named only where the DNA matches it firmly. Rows may omit the clone size; those that give it use once, few, many or a size class.

>-|few|TRBV7-9|TRBJ1-3
TGTGCCAGCAGCTTACCCGCAGGGACGCCTGGAAACACCATATATTTT
CASSLPAGTPGNTIYF
>-|few|TRBV20-1|TRBJ1-2
TGCAGTGCTAGAGATCGTGGCAGGTCCTATGGCTACACCTTC
CSARDRGRSYGYTF
>-|-|TRBV27|TRBJ1-5
TGTGCCACAGGACAGCGAAATCAGCCCCAGCATTTT
CATGQRNQPQHF
>TRBD1|few|TRBV19|TRBJ1-5
TGTGCCAGCGAGAACAGGGGTTTTAGCAATCAGCCCCAGCATTTT
CASENRGFSNQPQHF
>TRBD2|-|TRBV7-4|TRBJ2-5
TGTGCCAGCAGTCCTGGCCGAACAGCGGGAGGAGGAGAGACCCAGTACTTC
CASSPGRTAGGGETQYF
>-|-|TRBV7-9|TRBJ1-3
TGTGCCAGCAGCGAAAGACGCATTTTTGAACTACGAGGAAACACCATATATTTT
CASSERRIFELRGNTIYF
>TRBD1|-|TRBV29-1|TRBJ2-5
TGCAGCGTCATGACAGGGGGCGGGGAGACCCAGTACTTC
CSVMTGGGETQYF
>-|-|TRBV6-1|TRBJ1-2
TGTGCCAGCAGCGCGGGACCTCAAGGTCTACACGGCTACACCTTC
CASSAGPQGLHGYTF
>-|-|TRBV9|TRBJ1-2
TGTGCCAGCAGCGTAGCCCAGCGGGGCTACACCTTC
CASSVAQRGYTF
>-|few|TRBV15|TRBJ2-3
TGTGCCACCAGCCGCGACCCCACAGATACGCAGTATTTT
CATSRDPTDTQYF
>TRBD2|-|TRBV29-1|TRBJ2-2
TGCAGCGTTGAATCAGCGGGAGGCTACACCGGGGAGCTGTTTTTT
CSVESAGGYTGELFF
>TRBD1|many|TRBV9|TRBJ1-2
TGTGCCAGCAGCGTCGCGTCAGGGGGGTATGGCTACACCTTC
CASSVASGGYGYTF
>-|-|TRBV2|TRBJ2-7
TGTGCCAGCAGTGCTAGTCCGGAAGGAGGGCCCTCCTACGAGCAGTACTTC
CASSASPEGGPSYEQYF
>-|few|TRBV6-6|TRBJ2-5
TGTGCCAGCAGCGTGGGAACTAACCAAGAGACCCAGTACTTC
CASSVGTNQETQYF
>TRBD1|few|TRBV20-1|TRBJ1-1
TGCAGTGCTGGACAGGGTGTAGACACTGAAGCTTTCTTT
CSAGQGVDTEAFF
>-|-|TRBV11-1|TRBJ1-1
TGTGCCCGCAGCTTGGGGGCGGGGAATATGAACACTGAAGCTTTCTTT
CARSLGAGNMNTEAFF
>TRBD1|many|TRBV7-3|TRBJ1-6
TGTGCCAGCAGCTGGGGACAGGGGAATCGATCACCCCTCCACTTT
CASSWGQGNRSPLHF
>TRBD1|many|TRBV19|TRBJ1-2
TGTGCCAGTAGTCACGGACAGGGATCATATGGCTACACCTTC
CASSHGQGSYGYTF
>TRBD2|-|TRBV7-9|TRBJ2-5
TGTGCCAGCAGCTACGAAGCGGGAGAGGGTGAGACCCAGTACTTC
CASSYEAGEGETQYF
>-|few|TRBV7-2|TRBJ2-7
TGTGCCAGCACCCAGGGGATTGAGCAGTACTTC
CASTQGIEQYF
>-|-|TRBV15|TRBJ1-5
TGTGCCACCAGCAGTTACGCCAATCAGCCCCAGCATTTT
CATSSYANQPQHF
>TRBD1|once|TRBV5-1|TRBJ2-5
TGCGCCAGCAGGGCCGGGACAGGGAGACAAGAGACCCAGTACTTC
CASRAGTGRQETQYF
>-|many|TRBV29-1|TRBJ1-2
TGCAGGGGTGGTACAGATAACTATGGCTACACCTTC
CRGGTDNYGYTF
>-|-|TRBV5-1|TRBJ1-2
TGTGCCAGCCGAGGGGGGGTTCACTATGGCTACACCTTC
CASRGGVHYGYTF
>-|few|TRBV25-1|TRBJ1-6
TGTGCCAGTAGGGGGTCGGATAATTCACCCCTCCACTTT
CASRGSDNSPLHF
>TRBD1|few|TRBV9|TRBJ2-7
TGTGCCAGCAGCGTGACCTCGGGACAGGGTTTTCACGAGCAGTACTTC
CASSVTSGQGFHEQYF
>-|-|TRBV7-2|TRBJ2-7
TGTGCCAGCAGCTTAGGGACAGTAGGGGTCTACGAGCAGTACTTC
CASSLGTVGVYEQYF
>-|-|TRBV20-1|TRBJ1-6
TGCAGTGCTAGAGATCGCCCAGATTCACCCCTCCACTTT
CSARDRPDSPLHF
>-|few|TRBV10-3|TRBJ1-5
TGTGCCAGCAGGGAAAGGGGTCAGCCCCAGCATTTT
CASRERGQPQHF
>TRBD1|-|TRBV7-9|TRBJ1-6
TGTGCCAGCAGTCAAGAACAGGGGGGGATATCTAATTCACCCCTCCACTTT
CASSQEQGGISNSPLHF
>-|few|TRBV6-1|TRBJ2-7
TGTGCCAGCAGTGAAGCCCTTGTGGACGAGCAGTACTTC
CASSEALVDEQYF
>-|many|TRBV25-1|TRBJ1-2
TGTGCCAGCAGTGAATATAGGACTTCCGGCTACACCTTC
CASSEYRTSGYTF
>-|-|TRBV2|TRBJ2-2
TGTGCCAGCAGACCGGTGACCGGGGACACCGGGGAGCTGTTTTTT
CASRPVTGDTGELFF
>TRBD1|-|TRBV7-9|TRBJ1-2
TGTGCCAGCAGTTATAGAGGACAGGGGGTGACTAACTATGGCTACACCTTC
CASSYRGQGVTNYGYTF
>TRBD1|few|TRBV20-1|TRBJ1-5
TGCAGTGCTAGCAGGGACAGTAATCAGCCCCAGCATTTT
CSASRDSNQPQHF
>-|many|TRBV29-1|TRBJ1-3
TGCAGCGTTGATAAGACAGGCTCTGGAAACACCATATATTTT
CSVDKTGSGNTIYF
>-|-|TRBV7-9|TRBJ2-7
TGCGCCAGCAGCCACCGTGGCAGGGCGAACGAGCAGTACTTC
CASSHRGRANEQYF
>-|many|TRBV7-8|TRBJ1-1
TGTGCCAGCAGCCTACCACCGGGACAAAACACTGAAGCTTTCTTT
CASSLPPGQNTEAFF
>-|many|TRBV2|TRBJ2-5
TGTGCCAGCAGTGAAGCGGTTGCACAAGAGACCCAGTACTTC
CASSEAVAQETQYF
>-|many|TRBV10-1|TRBJ2-7
TGCGCCAGCAGTGAGTCGCTTTGGGGGTCCAACGAGCAGTACTTC
CASSESLWGSNEQYF
>-|few|TRBV2|TRBJ1-2
TGTGCCAGCAGTCAGGGGAAATATGGCTACACCTTC
CASSQGKYGYTF
>-|-|TRBV2|TRBJ2-6
TGTGCCAGCAGAGGCTGGGCCAACGTCCTGACTTTC
CASRGWANVLTF
>-|few|TRBV20-1|TRBJ2-6
TGCAGTGCCCAAGGGTTAGTCCCTGGGGCCAACGTCCTGACTTTC
CSAQGLVPGANVLTF
>TRBD1|few|TRBV12-3/TRBV12-4|TRBJ1-5
TGTGCCAGCAGACAGGGGATGGTCGGACAGCCCCAGCATTTT
CASRQGMVGQPQHF
>TRBD2|many|TRBV12-3/TRBV12-4|TRBJ2-5
TGTGCCAGCAGTTTGTGGACTAGCGGGAGTTCAGAGACCCAGTACTTC
CASSLWTSGSSETQYF
>-|-|TRBV11-2|TRBJ2-3
TGTGCCAGCAGCTTAGACCTCGGGATAGACACAGATACGCAGTATTTT
CASSLDLGIDTDTQYF
>TRBD2|-|TRBV2|TRBJ2-5
TGTGCCAGCAGTGAGACTAGCGGGAGTCTGGAGACCCAGTACTTC
CASSETSGSLETQYF
>-|-|TRBV7-3|TRBJ2-7
TGTGCCAGCAGCTTGGACCTAGCTAACGAGCAGTACTTC
CASSLDLANEQYF
>TRBD1|-|TRBV2|TRBJ1-4
TGTGCCAGAGTGGACAGGGGGGGGTCAAAACTGTTTTTT
CARVDRGGSKLFF
>-|many|TRBV24-1|TRBJ2-5
TGTGCCACCAGTGAACTGGAGCGGGAGACCCAGTACTTC
CATSELERETQYF
>-|many|TRBV9|TRBJ1-2
TGTGCCAGCAGAGAAGGGGTTGATGGCTACACCTTC
CASREGVDGYTF
>-|-|TRBV11-2|TRBJ1-2
TGTGCCAGCAGCCGCGGTGGGGTTAACTATGGCTACACCTTC
CASSRGGVNYGYTF
>-|-|TRBV29-1|TRBJ1-2
TGCAGCGCCAAACAGTCCCCGAAAAACTATGGCTACACCTTC
CSAKQSPKNYGYTF
>-|-|TRBV11-3|TRBJ1-2
TGTGCCAGCAGCCTCCCCAGTCAGCCTGGCTACACCTTC
CASSLPSQPGYTF
>TRBD1|-|TRBV10-3|TRBJ1-2
TGTGCCATCAGAACGGCAGGGGGCGATGGCTACACCTTC
CAIRTAGGDGYTF
>-|-|TRBV7-9|TRBJ2-5
TGTGCCAGCAGTTTAAAAGGCAGGGATGAGACCCAGTACTTC
CASSLKGRDETQYF
>-|-|TRBV7-9|TRBJ1-1
TGTGCCAGCAGCTTAGCGGGAGCTTTC
CASSLAGAF
>-|few|TRBV7-9|TRBJ2-5
TGTGCCAGCAGCTTAGGGCTGGGGATTCAAGAGACCCAGTACTTC
CASSLGLGIQETQYF
>TRBD1|-|TRBV6-6|TRBJ1-5
TGTGCCAGCCAGAAGGACAGGGGTAGGCAGCCCCAGCATTTT
CASQKDRGRQPQHF